The 25 T cell receptor beta chains in this list originate from one sample, sequenced in a study of T cells in Graves' hyperthyroidism and ophthalmopathy. Amplification of TCR beta CDR3 regions used RNA as the template. The HTBI primer set served for first-round RT-PCR of the TCR CDR3. TCRdb re-analysed the multiplex PCR reads in MiXCR, keeping a single row per CDR3 protein. The profile covers some 600,000 distinct CDR3 sequences, with 40% to 55% appearing a single time and just under 8.5% taken by the ten largest. Sequencing was done on a sample of peripheral blood or thyroid tissue (not recorded which). Every receptor here comes from a young woman with Graves' hyperthyroidism.

The chain joins TRBV6-1 to TRBJ2-5; 12 bases are shared with TRBD2. CDR1 is MNHNS, CDR2 SASEGT, per germline. With V trimmed by 3 bases and J by 3 bases, 5 bases remained unmatched. This CDR3 has 16 amino acids. The CDR3: CASSEGPSGREETQYF. As DNA, the CDR3 is TGTGCCAGCAGTGAGGGGCCTAGCGGGAGGGAAGAGACCCAGTACTTC.

V gene TRBV29-1 combines with J gene TRBJ1-2; maybe TRBD1 (6 bases). Germline V gene sequence: CDR1 SQVTM, CDR2 ANQGSEA. The CDR3 contains 13 residues. Trimming pared 1 base from V and 4 bases from J, leaving 10 bases between. The CDR3 region is CSVEVRTAYGYTF. The CDR3 bases are TGCAGCGTTGAAGTAAGGACAGCCTATGGCTACACCTTC.

J is TRBJ1-5 and V is TRBV7-9, with 10 bases that match TRBD1. Trimming cost V 5 bases and J 3 bases; bases outside gene matches: 4. The germline gives CDR1 SEHNR, CDR2 FQNEAQ (reference sequence). The CDR3 has 15 amino acids. The CDR3 DNA sequence: TGTGCCAGCAGCCTGACAGGGGGCGTCAATCAGCCCCAGCATTTT. Translation: CASSLTGGVNQPQHF.

This clonotype was recorded many times. The chain links TRBV7-2 to TRBJ2-6, with no clear D. The germline CDR1 and CDR2 sequences are SGHTA and FQGNSA. The CDR3 runs 15 residues. V lost 4 bases, J lost 1 base, and 8 bases lay in between. In nucleotides, the CDR3 is TGTGCCAGCAGCTCGTCGTGGTCTGGGGCCAACGTCCTGACTTTC. As protein: CASSSSWSGANVLTF. Drawing the rest from reference TRBV7-2 and TRBJ2-6, the complete variable domain is GAGVSQSPSNKVTEKGKDVELRCDPISGHTALYWYRQSLGQGLEFLIYFQGNSAPDKSGLPSDRFSAERTGGSVSTLTIQRTQQEDSAVYLCASSSSWSGANVLTFGAGSRLTVL.

The table lists this clonotype with a few counts. The rearrangement joins TRBV7-3 to TRBJ1-1; TRBD1 is a possible D gene (5 bases). CDR1 and CDR2 from the germline V gene are SGHTA and FQGTGA. V was cut by 2 bases and J by 5 bases, with 12 bases left in between. The CDR3 sequence is 14 residues long. The CDR3 bases are TGTGCCAGCAGCTTACGGCGGGGGGGTACTGAAGCTTTCTTT. Protein: CASSLRRGGTEAFF.

V gene TRBV7-9 combines with J gene TRBJ1-5; D is unresolved. The CDR3 has 11 amino acids. V was shortened by 7 bases and J by 5 bases, with 6 bases between the two germline ends. Germline V gives CDR1 SEHNR, CDR2 FQNEAQ (reference sequence). DNA for the CDR3: TGTGCCAGCATCCTCGATCAGCCCCAGCATTTT. Protein sequence: CASILDQPQHF.

This clonotype has just a few counts. J is TRBJ1-1 and V is TRBV7-9; TRBD1 matches at 7 bases. The germline gives CDR1 SEHNR, CDR2 FQNEAQ (reference sequence). J was trimmed by 7 bases and V by 3 bases; bases with no gene match: 8. There are 14 residues in the CDR3. CDR3 amino acids: CASSFEGGADEAFF. CDR3 nucleotides: TGTGCCAGCAGCTTCGAAGGGGGCGCGGATGAAGCTTTCTTT.

Regarding this clonotype: One junction end disagrees with the germline gene, perhaps due to a read error. The rearrangement joins TRBV25-1 to TRBJ2-7, with D unclear. The CDR3 runs 12 residues. Germline CDR1 is MGHDK and CDR2 is SYGVNS. CDR3 residues: CAGSEYSYEQYF. The DNA for the CDR3 is TGTGCCGGCAGTGAATACTCCTACGAGCAGTACTTC.

This clonotype was recorded many times. The chain links TRBV29-1 to TRBJ1-5; weak D call: TRBD1 (5 bases). Per germline, CDR1 SQVTM and CDR2 ANQGSEA. The CDR3 spans 13 residues. V was pared by 1 base and J by 6 bases, with 10 bases between. CDR3 in amino acids: CSVEGGTGQPQHF. The CDR3 bases are TGCAGCGTTGAAGGGGGGACGGGTCAGCCCCAGCATTTT.

This clonotype was observed a few times. V is TRBV19 and J is TRBJ1-2; TRBD1 matches 9 bases. The CDR3 is 14 amino acids. CDR1 LNHDA and CDR2 SQIVND come from the germline V gene (reference sequence). The ends lost 6 bases at V and 5 bases at J; junction bases unmatched: 7. The CDR3 coding sequence is TGTGCCAGTAGGAAGACAGGGGGATGGTATGGCTACACCTTC. As protein: CASRKTGGWYGYTF.

This clonotype appeared a few times. This chain joins TRBV6-6 and TRBJ1-5; no definite D call. Germline V CDR1 and CDR2: MNHNY, SVGAGI (reference sequence). V lost 1 base and J lost 4, with 5 bases in between. The length of the CDR3 is 13 residues. CDR3 amino acids: CASSYLANQPQHF. CDR3 sequence (DNA): TGTGCCAGCAGTTACTTGGCAAATCAGCCCCAGCATTTT.

This clonotype was counted a few times. This chain links TRBV7-3 with TRBJ1-1, with 8 nucleotides matching TRBD1. Per the germline V gene, CDR1 is SGHTA and CDR2 is FQGTGA. CDR3 length equals 15 residues. With 5 bases clipped from V and 3 bases from J, the junction kept 8 bases outside the gene matches. The CDR3 reads CASSKDRGIDTEAFF. CDR3 DNA: TGTGCCAGCAGCAAAGACAGGGGTATTGACACTGAAGCTTTCTTT.

V gene TRBV2 combines with J gene TRBJ2-7, with 12 bases lining up with TRBD2. This CDR3 has 15 residues. The trim removed 4 bases at V and 6 bases at J, leaving 7 bases unmatched. Germline V gives CDR1 SNHLY, CDR2 FYNNEI. This CDR3 reads CASSAQLAGGSEQYF. In DNA form, the CDR3 reads TGTGCCAGCAGTGCCCAACTAGCGGGAGGCTCCGAGCAGTACTTC.

The V gene is TRBV6-6, the J gene TRBJ2-7; no firm D call. Trimming took off 5 bases at V and 9 bases at J, with 14 bases between the two ends. CDR1 and CDR2 (germline): MNHNY, SVGAGI (reference sequence). CDR3 length: 12 amino acids. CDR3 region: CASSHQVFGQYF. The CDR3 DNA reads TGTGCCAGCAGTCATCAAGTTTTCGGGCAGTACTTC.

This clonotype has only a few counts. The chain recombines TRBV9 with TRBJ2-6, with D possibly TRBD2 on 6 matching bases. Trimming took 4 bases from V and 5 from J, leaving 13 bases between them. The CDR3 is made up of 15 amino acids. Looked up from germline, CDR1 is SGDLS and CDR2 is YYNGEE. The CDR3 DNA reads TGTGCCAGCAGCCAAGAGGAGGGCTGGGCCAACGTCCTGACTTTC. Translating it yields CASSQEEGWANVLTF.

The J gene is TRBJ1-1, the V gene TRBV20-1; possibly TRBD1 for D (6 bases). Germline lookup yields CDR1 DFQATT and CDR2 SNEGSKA (reference sequence). This CDR3 is 17 amino acids long. Trimming pared 0 bases from V and 3 bases from J, leaving 20 bases between. CDR3: CSARDRRLGGSDTEAFF. CDR3 DNA: TGCAGTGCTAGAGATAGGAGACTAGGGGGGTCGGACACTGAAGCTTTCTTT.

The V gene is TRBV29-1, the J gene TRBJ2-7, with 12 bases identical to TRBD1. V gave up 4 bases and J gave up 5 bases; unmatched junction bases: 6. CDR3 length: 14 residues. Per the germline V gene, CDR1 is SQVTM and CDR2 is ANQGSEA. This CDR3 is CSVAAGTGGNEQYF. The CDR3 bases are TGCAGCGTTGCAGCCGGGACAGGGGGCAACGAGCAGTACTTC.

The rearrangement uses TRBV2 and TRBJ1-4; D uncertain. The CDR3 runs to 14 residues. Germline CDR1 SNHLY, CDR2 FYNNEI. Trimming pared 1 base from V and 5 bases from J, leaving 8 bases between. CDR3 nucleotides: TGTGCCAGCAGTGAAGAGGGCGCAAATGAAAAACTGTTTTTT. The encoded protein is CASSEEGANEKLFF.

Remarks on this clonotype: Relative to the germline gene, one junction end is altered; a read error may explain this. CDR3 region: CASSISLAGREETRYF. The CDR3 DNA reads as TGTGCCAGTAGTATCAGCCTAGCGGGGAGAGAGGAGACCCGGTACTTC. V gene TRBV19 combines with J gene TRBJ2-5; 9 nucleotides align to TRBD2. CDR3 length: 16 residues. Germline V CDR1 and CDR2: LNHDA, SQIVND (reference sequence). Looking up the rest from reference TRBV19 and TRBJ2-5 gives the full variable domain: DGGITQSPKYLFRKEGQNVTLSCEQNLNHDAMYWYRQDPGQGLRLIYYSQIVNDFQKGDIAEGYSVSREKKESFPLTVTSAQKNPTAFYLCASSISLAGREETRYFGPGTRLLVL.

This clonotype appeared many times. V and J are TRBV24-1 and TRBJ1-2; D is uncertain. CDR3 length equals 14 residues. Germline assignment: CDR1 KGHDR and CDR2 SFDVKD. V shed 1 base and J shed 1 base, with 6 bases lying between them. CDR3 region: CATSDFEVNYGYTF. In DNA form, the CDR3 reads TGTGCCACCAGTGATTTCGAGGTTAACTATGGCTACACCTTC.

This clonotype was seen at least ten times. The V and J genes are TRBV20-1 and TRBJ1-5; no clear D gene. This CDR3 region has 16 residues. Trimming shortened V by 6 bases and J by 1 base, and 19 bases separated the two germline ends. The V gene's germline CDR1 is DFQATT and CDR2 SNEGSKA (reference sequence). CDR3 region: CSAAPPMGSSNQPQHF. In nucleotides, the CDR3 is TGCAGTGCCGCCCCCCCAATGGGGTCGAGCAATCAGCCCCAGCATTTT.

This clonotype was recorded many times. The chain uses TRBV13 and TRBJ2-7; 9 positions agree with TRBD2. The V gene's germline CDR1 is PRHDT and CDR2 FYEKMQ (reference sequence). This CDR3 comprises 15 residues. V dropped 0 bases and J dropped 2; count of bases not matched to a gene: 2. The CDR3 DNA sequence: TGTGCCAGCAGCTTAGGTCCTAGCGGGACCTACGAGCAGTACTTC. Its translation: CASSLGPSGTYEQYF.

This rearrangement joins TRBV10-3 to TRBJ1-6, with 10 bases fitting TRBD1. The CDR3 loop spans 15 amino acids. V lost 2 bases to trimming and J lost 8 bases; unmatched junction nucleotides: 3. Per the germline V gene, CDR1 is ENHRY and CDR2 is SYGVKD. The CDR3 sequence: CAISEGQGVYSPLHF. The CDR3 DNA follows: TGTGCCATCAGTGAGGGACAGGGGGTTTATTCACCCCTCCACTTT.

This clonotype was counted many times. The V and J genes are TRBV7-4 and TRBJ2-7, with D perhaps TRBD2 (5 bases). The germline CDR1 and CDR2 sequences are SGHVT and SQSDAQ. Trimming left V 1 base short and J 0 bases short, with 13 bases between. The CDR3 loop spans 16 amino acids. In DNA, the CDR3 is TGTGCCAGCAGCTTAGATAGGACTCTCAGCTCCTACGAGCAGTACTTC. As protein: CASSLDRTLSSYEQYF.

Details on this clonotype: Given a much more abundant clone one base away, this may be a read error. This rearrangement joins TRBV25-1 to TRBJ1-4, with D hard to call. CDR3 length: 12 amino acids. CDR1 and CDR2 (germline): MGHDK, SYGVNS. The V end lost 0 bases, the J end lost 8 bases, and 4 bases lay between the germline ends. The CDR3 region is CASSEYGEKLFF. The CDR3 DNA is TGTGCCAGCAGTGAATATGGGGAAAAACTGTTTTTT.